Following are 14 T cell receptor beta chains from one sample sequenced in a study of blood T cell repertoires in COVID-19. Sequencing used immunoSEQ multiplex PCR; TCRdb keeps in-frame clones, though not all of them. This sample has about 170,000 clones, with around nine tenths found just once. The source material was peripheral blood. All receptors derive from a woman of 80 years or more with COVID-19, enrolled during active disease.

The CDR3 coding sequence is TGTGCCAGCAGTCCACAGGGGGCGACTGAAGCTTTCTTT. It is translated as CASSPQGATEAFF. V gene TRBV6-5 combines with J gene TRBJ1-1; 9 bases match TRBD1. V was pared by 5 bases and J by 5 bases, with 3 bases of the junction left unmatched. CDR3 length: 13 amino acids. Germline CDR1 and CDR2: MNHEY and SVGAGI.

This clone was seen just once. The chain joins TRBV7-9 to TRBJ1-3; tentative D call: TRBD1 (5 bases). Looked up from germline, CDR1 is SEHNR and CDR2 is FQNEAQ (reference sequence). The germline V and J ends were trimmed by 5 bases and 0 bases, with 20 bases remaining between them. The CDR3 runs to 18 residues. CDR3 nucleotide sequence: TGTGCCAGCAGCCAGCGGGACCTAGCCTTTCTCTCTGGAAACACCATATATTTT. Residues: CASSQRDLAFLSGNTIYF.

In DNA, the CDR3 is TGTGCCAGCAGGCCCCGCGTTCGAGAAAAACTGTTTTTT. Translating it yields CASRPRVREKLFF. The V and J genes are TRBV28 and TRBJ1-4; D is undetermined. The CDR3 contains 13 residues. Germline CDR1 and CDR2: MDHEN and SYDVKM. Trimming stripped 6 bases from V and 8 bases from J, with 13 bases between.

V and J are TRBV6-1 and TRBJ2-7, with a tentative D call TRBD2 (6 bases). With 4 bases removed from V and 5 bases from J, the gap between germline ends came to 21 bases. Germline CDR1 is MNHNS and CDR2 is SASEGT. The CDR3 spans 16 residues. The CDR3 sequence: CASSGPGLNTLHEQYF. The CDR3 nucleotides are TGTGCCAGCAGTGGCCCGGGACTCAATACCCTTCACGAGCAGTACTTC.

In its sample, this clone was seen once. CDR3 coding DNA: TGCAGCGTGGGACAGGGGACCGACGAGCAGTACTTC. Translation gives CSVGQGTDEQYF. This sequence joins TRBV29-1 and TRBJ2-7, with 10 bases fitting TRBD1. CDR1 SQVTM and CDR2 ANQGSEA come from the germline V gene. The CDR3 length is 12 residues. Germline trimming cut 6 bases from V and 5 bases from J; bases unmatched to any gene: 4.

About this clone: One junction end does not reproduce the germline sequence, and a read error may be involved. The rearrangement links TRBV7-7 to TRBJ1-1; D gene uncertain. CDR1 is SSHAT and CDR2 is FNYEAQ in the germline V gene (reference sequence). The CDR3 runs to 13 residues. CDR3 protein: CASSSTLDTEAFF. CDR3 sequence (DNA): TGTGCTAGCAGCTCAACCCTAGACACTGAAGCTTTCTTT.

The chain's CDR3 is CASSAGQYNEQFF. The CDR3 coding sequence is TGTGCCAGCAGCGCGGGACAGTACAATGAGCAGTTCTTC. V is TRBV11-2 and J is TRBJ2-1, with D perhaps matching TRBD1 (7 bases). Trimming removed 5 bases at V and 4 bases at J, with 9 bases between. Germline-derived CDR1 and CDR2 are SGHAT and FQNNGV. This CDR3 comprises 13 residues.

The V gene is TRBV5-4, the J gene TRBJ2-3, with D maybe TRBD2 (7 bases). Germline V gene lookup returns CDR1 SGHNT and CDR2 YYREEE (reference sequence). With 4 bases removed from V and 5 bases from J, the gap between germline ends came to 20 bases. The CDR3 length is 16 residues. DNA of the CDR3: TGTGCCAGCAGCAATGGGGGGCTCAGGGAGGGAGATACGCAGTATTTT. Translating it yields CASSNGGLREGDTQYF. Combining the CDR3 with reference TRBV5-4 and TRBJ2-3 gives the whole variable domain ETGVTQSPTHLIKTRGQQVTLRCSSQSGHNTVSWYQQALGQGPQFIFQYYREEENGRGNFPPRFSGLQFPNYSSELNVNALELDDSALYLCASSNGGLREGDTQYFGPGTRLTVL.

V usage is TRBV15 and J usage is TRBJ2-2; TRBD1 might be the D (5 bases). With 2 bases removed from V and 3 bases from J, the gap between germline ends came to 10 bases. This CDR3 has 15 residues. CDR1 is LNHNV, CDR2 YYDKDF, per germline (reference sequence). This CDR3 is CATSRSSGHTGELFF. CDR3 DNA sequence: TGTGCCACCAGCAGAAGTTCAGGGCACACCGGGGAGCTGTTTTTT.

In the case of this clone: Within the sample, other DNA sequences also encode this same CDR3. The chain has TRBV5-1 and TRBJ1-3; D remains unclear. The CDR3 is 14 residues long. V lost 1 base, J lost 4 bases, and 9 bases lay in between. Germline V gives CDR1 SGHRS, CDR2 YFSETQ. The CDR3 protein is CASSLTGYGNTIYF. CDR3 DNA: TGCGCCAGCAGCTTGACGGGGTACGGAAACACCATATATTTT.

This chain joins TRBV9 and TRBJ2-5; 10 bases fit TRBD2. With 4 bases clipped from V and 0 bases from J, the junction kept 12 bases outside the gene matches. Germline loops: CDR1 SGDLS, CDR2 YYNGEE. This CDR3 has 18 amino acids. The CDR3 DNA sequence: TGTGCCAGCAGCTCCTCCAGGGGTAGCGGGGGGTACCAAGAGACCCAGTACTTC. It encodes CASSSSRGSGGYQETQYF.

This sequence joins TRBV10-3 and TRBJ1-2; TRBD1 matches at 7 bases. The germline V gene encodes CDR1 ENHRY and CDR2 SYGVKD. Trimming removed 2 bases from V and 4 bases from J; junction bases left unmatched: 4. This CDR3 is 14 amino acids long. The CDR3 reads CAISEGAGGYGYTF. The CDR3 coding sequence is TGTGCCATCAGTGAGGGGGCAGGGGGCTATGGCTACACCTTC.

This rearrangement joins TRBV19 to TRBJ2-2; tentative D call: TRBD1 (5 bases). Germline V gene sequence: CDR1 LNHDA, CDR2 SQIVND (reference sequence). The CDR3 has 15 residues. Trimming cost V 2 bases and J 7 bases, with 14 bases left between them. This CDR3 is CASSITVKGRGELFF. The CDR3 DNA sequence: TGTGCCAGTAGTATAACCGTAAAGGGGCGCGGGGAGCTGTTTTTT.

The chain combines TRBV11-2 with TRBJ1-1, with D perhaps matching TRBD1 (6 bases). Germline CDR1 is SGHAT and CDR2 is FQNNGV. V dropped 3 bases and J dropped 4 bases, with 15 bases sitting between them. The CDR3 has 15 amino acids. The CDR3 protein is CASSFQGRGATEAFF. In nucleotides, the CDR3 is TGTGCCAGCAGCTTCCAAGGGCGGGGGGCCACTGAAGCTTTCTTT.